The next 3 T cell receptor beta chains were all read from a single sample in a study of blood T cell repertoires in COVID-19. Clones were read by immunoSEQ multiplex PCR, and TCRdb kept only the in-frame ones, dropping some. In the table there are about 110,000 clones, over 70% of which are singletons. Sequencing used peripheral blood. Every receptor here comes from a human donor with acute or convalescent COVID-19. The donor label of this sample is uncertain.

About this clone: A clone one base away is much larger, so this may be a read error. The same CDR3 also results from other DNA sequences found in this sample. The V call is TRBV5-1, the J call TRBJ2-5, with TRBD2 matching 10 bases. CDR3 length equals 15 residues. The germline gives CDR1 SGHRS, CDR2 YFSETQ. J lost 5 bases, V lost 4 bases, and 8 bases had no gene match. CDR3 sequence: CASSRVAGGGETQYF. DNA of the CDR3: TGCGCCAGCAGCCGAGTAGCGGGGGGCGGGGAGACCCAGTACTTC.

This clone was observed a few times. This chain links TRBV2 with TRBJ1-1, with 9 bases that match TRBD1. The CDR3 length is 14 residues. Germline CDR1 reads SNHLY; CDR2 reads FYNNEI. J gave up 3 bases and V 7 bases, and 6 bases lay outside the gene matches. CDR3 in amino acids: CASIRTGEDTEAFF. The CDR3 bases are TGTGCCAGCATCCGGACAGGGGAGGACACTGAAGCTTTCTTT.

This chain uses TRBV7-3 with TRBJ2-2; weak D call: TRBD2 (6 bases). This CDR3 comprises 15 residues. The V gene lost 1 base and the J gene lost 3 bases, with 9 bases spanning the gap. CDR1 is SGHTA and CDR2 is FQGTGA in the germline V gene. DNA for the CDR3: TGTGCCAGCAGCTTAATGGCGGGGCACACCGGGGAGCTGTTTTTT. Amino acid sequence: CASSLMAGHTGELFF. The full variable domain, with the rest looked up from reference TRBV7-3 and TRBJ2-2, is GAGVSQTPSNKVTEKGKYVELRCDPISGHTALYWYRQSLGQGPEFLIYFQGTGAADDSGLPNDRFFAVRPEGSVSTLKIQRTERGDSAVYLCASSLMAGHTGELFFGEGSRLTVL.